These 5 T cell receptor beta chains were all obtained from the same sample, sequenced in a study of blood T cell repertoires in COVID-19. Data came from immunoSEQ multiplex PCR; TCRdb stores just in-frame clones and leaves some out. The sample has under 200,000 clones; 75% to 85% are singletons. The sequenced sample consisted of peripheral blood. The receptors derive from a man in his 60s with acute or convalescent COVID-19.

The gene calls are TRBV4-3 and TRBJ2-6, with TRBD2 matching over 7 bases. Germline CDR1 LGHNA, CDR2 YSLEER. CDR3 length: 20 amino acids. V lost 0 bases and J lost 0; bases outside the gene matches: 11. CDR3 in DNA: TGCGCCAGCAGCCAAGATGAGGCAGGGAGGGATTTCTCTGGGGCCAACGTCCTGACTTTC. Translating it yields CASSQDEAGRDFSGANVLTF.

The chain is built from TRBV11-1 and TRBJ1-2, with TRBD1 identical over 10 bases. CDR1 is SGHAT, CDR2 FQDESV, per germline (reference sequence). J was trimmed by 7 bases and V by 4 bases; bases with no gene match: 9. The CDR3 loop spans 15 amino acids. The CDR3 sequence: CASSSDRGRGSGYTF. Written as DNA, the CDR3 is TGTGCCAGCAGCTCTGACAGGGGGCGCGGAAGTGGCTACACCTTC.

This clone was recorded a few times. Here the CDR3 DNA reads TGTGCCAGCAGGACCAGCGGGAGTAGGTACGAGCAGTACTTC. It translates to CASRTSGSRYEQYF. The chain has TRBV28 and TRBJ2-7; 8 bases fit TRBD2. The CDR3 loop spans 14 amino acids. The germline V gene has CDR1 MDHEN and CDR2 SYDVKM. V lost 6 bases to trimming and J lost 4 bases; unmatched junction nucleotides: 8.

This clone was seen more than once but under ten times. This chain links TRBV6-5 with TRBJ2-1; maybe TRBD2 (6 bases). The CDR3 loop spans 15 amino acids. The V gene lost 8 bases and the J gene lost 6 bases, with 20 bases spanning the gap. Germline V gives CDR1 MNHEY, CDR2 SVGAGI. CDR3 in DNA: TGTGCCAGCGCCCGAGGCGGGGCGGTAGGCAATGAGCAGTTCTTC. Encoded protein: CASARGGAVGNEQFF.

Concerning this clone: Other DNA sequences from this sample encode an identical CDR3 as well. The DNA for the CDR3 is TGTGCCAGCAGTCCCCGGAACACTGAAGCTTTCTTT. This gives the protein CASSPRNTEAFF. The chain couples TRBV12-3 or TRBV12-4 to TRBJ1-1; no definite D call. The CDR3 has 12 amino acids. V lost 5 bases to trimming and J lost 1 base, with 5 bases between them.